This is a list of T cell receptor beta chains from one sample in a study of blood T cell repertoires in COVID-19. Clones were read by immunoSEQ multiplex PCR, and TCRdb kept only the in-frame ones, dropping some. Among hundreds of thousands of clones, around 89% were seen once, and the ten largest hold over 13%. Input material: PBMCs or T cells enriched from blood (not recorded which). These receptors originate from a man aged 30 to 45 who had been exposed to COVID-19. The CDR3 runs from the conserved cysteine through the conserved F or W. A D gene is named only where the DNA matches it firmly. Some rows mark clone size as missing; the rest say once, few, many or name a class of expanded clone.

abundance: NA; d_gene: NA; j_gene: TRBJ1-1; v_gene: TRBV7-2; CDR3aa: CASSLVRNTEAFF; CDR3nt: TGTGCCAGCAGCTTAGTCAGGAACACTGAAGCTTTCTTT
abundance: NA; d_gene: NA; j_gene: TRBJ1-5; v_gene: TRBV3-1/TRBV3-2; CDR3aa: CASSQDRSGVEGQPQHF; CDR3nt: TGTGCCAGCAGCCAAGATAGGTCCGGGGTTGAGGGTCAGCCCCAGCATTTT
abundance: NA; d_gene: TRBD1; j_gene: TRBJ2-5; v_gene: TRBV11-2; CDR3aa: CASSSLGQSQETQYF; CDR3nt: TGTGCCAGCAGCTCACTGGGACAGTCACAAGAGACCCAGTACTTC
abundance: NA; d_gene: NA; j_gene: TRBJ1-5; v_gene: TRBV7-2; CDR3aa: CASSLAMDSQPQHF; CDR3nt: TGTGCCAGCAGCTTAGCGATGGACAGTCAGCCCCAGCATTTT
abundance: NA; d_gene: NA; j_gene: TRBJ1-6; v_gene: TRBV9; CDR3aa: CASSRNPSPLHF; CDR3nt: TGTGCCAGCAGTAGAAACCCTTCACCCCTCCACTTT
abundance: NA; d_gene: NA; j_gene: TRBJ1-5; v_gene: TRBV19; CDR3aa: CASSRYRDQPQHF; CDR3nt: TGTGCCAGTAGTCGATACAGGGACCAGCCCCAGCATTTT
abundance: NA; d_gene: TRBD1; j_gene: TRBJ1-4; v_gene: TRBV12-3/TRBV12-4; CDR3aa: CASQTGQHEKLFF; CDR3nt: TGTGCCAGCCAGACAGGGCAACATGAAAAACTGTTTTTT
abundance: NA; d_gene: NA; j_gene: TRBJ1-1; v_gene: TRBV11-2; CDR3aa: CASSLGTGMNTEAFF; CDR3nt: TGTGCCAGCAGCTTAGGAACAGGGATGAACACTGAAGCTTTCTTT
abundance: NA; d_gene: NA; j_gene: TRBJ2-1; v_gene: TRBV2; CDR3aa: CASLGPPGDEQFF; CDR3nt: TGTGCCAGCTTAGGCCCCCCGGGAGATGAGCAGTTCTTC
abundance: NA; d_gene: NA; j_gene: TRBJ1-4; v_gene: TRBV5-1; CDR3aa: CASSLGQLNEKLFF; CDR3nt: TGCGCCAGCAGCTTGGGACAGCTTAATGAAAAACTGTTTTTT
abundance: NA; d_gene: NA; j_gene: TRBJ1-1; v_gene: TRBV5-1; CDR3aa: CASSLEVGSTEAFF; CDR3nt: TGCGCCAGCAGCTTGGAAGTTGGGAGCACTGAAGCTTTCTTT
abundance: NA; d_gene: TRBD1; j_gene: TRBJ2-1; v_gene: TRBV7-2; CDR3aa: CASSPEGGRGLSRFF; CDR3nt: TGTGCCAGCAGCCCGGAGGGGGGCAGGGGGCTTTCGCGGTTCTTC
abundance: NA; d_gene: NA; j_gene: TRBJ2-7; v_gene: TRBV20-1; CDR3aa: CSASLAGAAYEQYF; CDR3nt: TGCAGTGCTAGTCTGGCGGGGGCGGCCTACGAGCAGTACTTC
abundance: NA; d_gene: TRBD1; j_gene: TRBJ2-7; v_gene: TRBV14; CDR3aa: CASSQDRGQTYEQYF; CDR3nt: TGTGCCAGCAGCCAAGATCGGGGACAGACCTACGAGCAGTACTTC
abundance: NA; d_gene: NA; j_gene: TRBJ1-3; v_gene: TRBV19; CDR3aa: CGTGKSSGNTIYF; CDR3nt: TGTGGAACAGGGAAAAGCTCTGGAAACACCATATATTTT
abundance: NA; d_gene: TRBD1; j_gene: TRBJ2-5; v_gene: TRBV2; CDR3aa: CASSLGTGGETQYF; CDR3nt: TGTGCCAGCAGTCTGGGGACAGGGGGGGAGACCCAGTACTTC
abundance: NA; d_gene: NA; j_gene: TRBJ2-2; v_gene: TRBV21-1; CDR3aa: CASPASGGDTGELFF; CDR3nt: TGTGCCAGTCCAGCTAGCGGGGGGGACACCGGGGAGCTGTTTTTT
abundance: once; d_gene: NA; j_gene: TRBJ1-1; v_gene: TRBV6-5; CDR3aa: CASRQGFTAEAFF; CDR3nt: TGTGCCAGCAGGCAGGGATTTACTGCTGAAGCTTTCTTT
abundance: NA; d_gene: TRBD1; j_gene: TRBJ1-2; v_gene: TRBV4-3; CDR3aa: CASSPREKGAYGYTF; CDR3nt: TGCGCCAGCAGCCCGAGGGAGAAGGGGGCCTATGGCTACACCTTC
abundance: NA; d_gene: NA; j_gene: TRBJ2-4; v_gene: TRBV15; CDR3aa: CATSSHREGNIQYF; CDR3nt: TGTGCCACCAGCTCCCACAGGGAGGGGAACATTCAGTACTTC
abundance: few; d_gene: TRBD2; j_gene: TRBJ2-7; v_gene: TRBV10-3; CDR3aa: CAIRASGDLYEQYF; CDR3nt: TGTGCCATCAGGGCTAGCGGGGACCTCTACGAGCAGTACTTC
abundance: NA; d_gene: TRBD1; j_gene: TRBJ1-6; v_gene: TRBV7-6; CDR3aa: CASSLALRKGQANSPLHF; CDR3nt: TGTGCCAGCAGCTTAGCGCTACGAAAAGGACAGGCCAATTCACCCCTCCACTTT
abundance: NA; d_gene: TRBD1; j_gene: TRBJ1-3; v_gene: TRBV4-2; CDR3aa: CASSQEARRGLYGNTIYF; CDR3nt: TGTGCCAGCAGCCAAGAAGCTCGCAGGGGGCTTTATGGAAACACCATATATTTT
abundance: NA; d_gene: NA; j_gene: TRBJ1-3; v_gene: TRBV14; CDR3aa: CASSKNPPGAGNTIYF; CDR3nt: TGTGCCAGCAGCAAAAACCCACCCGGAGCTGGAAACACCATATATTTT
abundance: NA; d_gene: NA; j_gene: TRBJ2-1; v_gene: TRBV21-1; CDR3aa: CASSISEDGSRSYNEQFF; CDR3nt: TGTGCCAGCAGCATTTCGGAGGACGGGTCCCGCTCCTACAATGAGCAGTTCTTC
abundance: NA; d_gene: NA; j_gene: TRBJ1-2; v_gene: TRBV5-1; CDR3aa: CASRGEDYGYTF; CDR3nt: TGCGCCAGCAGGGGGGAGGACTATGGCTACACCTTC
abundance: NA; d_gene: NA; j_gene: TRBJ1-2; v_gene: TRBV6-5; CDR3aa: CASSSSLTTYGYTF; CDR3nt: TGTGCCAGCAGCTCTAGCCTGACGACCTATGGCTACACCTTC
abundance: NA; d_gene: NA; j_gene: TRBJ2-2; v_gene: TRBV10-1; CDR3aa: CASSPTPLSGTRNTGELFF; CDR3nt: TGCGCCAGCAGTCCAACACCTTTATCCGGGACAAGGAACACCGGGGAGCTGTTTTTT
abundance: NA; d_gene: TRBD1; j_gene: TRBJ2-7; v_gene: TRBV9; CDR3aa: CASSVTTGGSYEQYF; CDR3nt: TGTGCCAGCAGCGTTACCACAGGGGGCTCCTACGAGCAGTACTTC
abundance: NA; d_gene: NA; j_gene: TRBJ2-3; v_gene: TRBV3-1/TRBV3-2; CDR3aa: CASSPGTYNQYF; CDR3nt: TGTGCCAGCAGCCCTGGGACTTACAACCAGTATTTT
abundance: NA; d_gene: NA; j_gene: TRBJ1-3; v_gene: TRBV7-9; CDR3aa: CASSFEGEGDTIYF; CDR3nt: TGTGCCAGCAGCTTTGAGGGGGAAGGAGACACCATATATTTT
abundance: NA; d_gene: NA; j_gene: TRBJ2-3; v_gene: TRBV19; CDR3aa: CASMENSGATDTQYF; CDR3nt: TGTGCCAGTATGGAGAACTCAGGGGCCACAGATACGCAGTATTTT
abundance: NA; d_gene: TRBD2; j_gene: TRBJ2-5; v_gene: TRBV29-1; CDR3aa: CSVEGGGERAETQYF; CDR3nt: TGCAGCGTTGAAGGCGGGGGGGAAAGGGCAGAGACCCAGTACTTC
abundance: NA; d_gene: TRBD1; j_gene: TRBJ1-5; v_gene: TRBV19; CDR3aa: CAISGTGGGQPQHF; CDR3nt: TGTGCCATTTCGGGAACAGGGGGGGGTCAGCCCCAGCATTTT
abundance: NA; d_gene: TRBD1; j_gene: TRBJ1-3; v_gene: TRBV25-1; CDR3aa: CASSEYFHRGPGNTIYF; CDR3nt: TGTGCCAGCAGTGAATATTTCCACAGGGGGCCTGGAAACACCATATATTTT
abundance: once; d_gene: TRBD1; j_gene: TRBJ2-1; v_gene: TRBV7-3; CDR3aa: CASSLWDRDDNEQFF; CDR3nt: TGTGCCAGCAGCTTGTGGGACAGGGATGACAATGAGCAGTTCTTC
abundance: NA; d_gene: TRBD1; j_gene: TRBJ1-2; v_gene: TRBV7-9; CDR3aa: CASSFPGQGSYGYTF; CDR3nt: TGTGCCAGCAGCTTCCCGGGACAGGGATCCTATGGCTACACCTTC
abundance: NA; d_gene: NA; j_gene: TRBJ1-2; v_gene: TRBV2; CDR3aa: CASRENYGYTF; CDR3nt: TGTGCCAGCAGGGAGAACTATGGCTACACCTTC
abundance: NA; d_gene: TRBD1; j_gene: TRBJ2-3; v_gene: TRBV7-9; CDR3aa: CASSPGSGGDTQYF; CDR3nt: TGTGCCAGCAGCCCAGGTTCAGGGGGAGATACGCAGTATTTT
abundance: NA; d_gene: NA; j_gene: TRBJ2-3; v_gene: TRBV18; CDR3aa: CASSPLPGISGTDTQYF; CDR3nt: TGTGCCAGCTCACCACTACCGGGGATTTCCGGGACAGATACGCAGTATTTT
abundance: once; d_gene: TRBD2; j_gene: TRBJ2-1; v_gene: TRBV6-4; CDR3aa: CASSDVAGGQNEQFF; CDR3nt: TGTGCCAGCAGTGACGTAGCGGGGGGGCAAAATGAGCAGTTCTTC
abundance: NA; d_gene: NA; j_gene: TRBJ1-5; v_gene: TRBV21-1; CDR3aa: CASDGSVCNQPQHF; CDR3nt: TGTGCCAGCGATGGCAGCGTGTGCAATCAGCCCCAGCATTTT